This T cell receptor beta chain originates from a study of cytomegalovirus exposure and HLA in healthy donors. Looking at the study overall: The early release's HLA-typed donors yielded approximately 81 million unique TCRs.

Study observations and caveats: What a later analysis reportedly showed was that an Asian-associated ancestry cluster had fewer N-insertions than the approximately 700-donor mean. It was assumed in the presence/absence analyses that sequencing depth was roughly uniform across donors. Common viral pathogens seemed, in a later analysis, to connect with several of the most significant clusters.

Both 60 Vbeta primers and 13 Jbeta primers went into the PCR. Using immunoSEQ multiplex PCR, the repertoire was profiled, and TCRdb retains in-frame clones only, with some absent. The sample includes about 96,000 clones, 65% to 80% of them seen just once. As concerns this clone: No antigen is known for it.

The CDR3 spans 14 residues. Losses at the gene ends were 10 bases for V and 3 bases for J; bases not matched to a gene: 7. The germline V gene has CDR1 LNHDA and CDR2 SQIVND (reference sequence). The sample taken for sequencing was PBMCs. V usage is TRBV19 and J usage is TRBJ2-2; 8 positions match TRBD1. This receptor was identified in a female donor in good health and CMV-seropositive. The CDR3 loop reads CATKTGEDTGELFF. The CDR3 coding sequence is TGTGCCACCAAGACAGGGGAGGACACCGGGGAGCTGTTTTTT. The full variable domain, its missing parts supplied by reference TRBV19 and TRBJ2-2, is DGGITQSPKYLFRKEGQNVTLSCEQNLNHDAMYWYRQDPGQGLRLIYYSQIVNDFQKGDIAEGYSVSREKKESFPLTVTSAQKNPTAFYLCATKTGEDTGELFFGEGSRLTVL.